This TCR beta chain was sequenced for a study of cytomegalovirus exposure and HLA in healthy donors. Study outcomes and limitations: The authors listed around 150 TCR beta chains as cytomegalovirus-associated.

For this clone: Its antigen is currently unknown.

This CDR3 comprises 16 residues. Germline V lookup: CDR1 SGHTA, CDR2 FQGNSA. Deletions cut 4 bases from V and 0 bases from J, with 16 bases between. The PCR employed 60 Vbeta primers together with 13 Jbeta primers. Profiled with immunoSEQ multiplex PCR; TCRdb holds only in-frame clones, not every one. This table lists 140,000 to 150,000 clones. Sequenced input: PBMCs. This chain connects TRBV7-2 to TRBJ2-7, with D possibly matching TRBD1 (5 bases). The receptor comes from a male donor in good health and CMV-seronegative. This CDR3 reads CASSSINRMDSYEQYF. The CDR3 bases are TGTGCCAGCAGCTCAATAAACAGGATGGACTCCTACGAGCAGTACTTC.